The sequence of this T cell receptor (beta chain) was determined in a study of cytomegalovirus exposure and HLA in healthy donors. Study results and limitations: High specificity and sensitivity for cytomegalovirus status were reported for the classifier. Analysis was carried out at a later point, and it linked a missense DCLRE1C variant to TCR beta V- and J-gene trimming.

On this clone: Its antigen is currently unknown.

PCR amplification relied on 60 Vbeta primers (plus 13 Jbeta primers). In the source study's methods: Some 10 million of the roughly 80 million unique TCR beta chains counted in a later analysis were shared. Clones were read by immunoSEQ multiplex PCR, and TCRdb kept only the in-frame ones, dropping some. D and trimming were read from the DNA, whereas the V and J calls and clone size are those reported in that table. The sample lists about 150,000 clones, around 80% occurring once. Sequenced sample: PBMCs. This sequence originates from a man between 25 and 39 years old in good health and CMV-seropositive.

CDR3 sequence: CASSPGLGIQETQYF. CDR3 nucleotide sequence: TGTGCCAGCAGTCCGGGACTGGGGATCCAAGAGACCCAGTACTTC. The chain employs TRBV27 and TRBJ2-5, with D tentatively TRBD2 (6 bases). V lost 5 bases to trimming and J lost 1 base, with 14 bases between them. This CDR3 is built from 15 residues. CDR1 is MNHEY, CDR2 SMNVEV, per germline (reference sequence).